Below are 21 T cell receptor beta chains sequenced from a single sample in a study of CD8 T cells in Susac syndrome. RNA amounts of about 0.5 to 1 ug underwent reverse transcription with random hexamers. MiXCR was run by TCRdb on the immunoSEQ multiplex PCR reads, yielding one entry per CDR3 protein. The sample shows over 150,000 distinct CDR3 sequences, 90% to 95% of them seen only once. Sequencing input: CD4+ T cells from PBMCs. These receptor sequences come from a human donor with multiple sclerosis.

This chain joins TRBV18 and TRBJ2-4; D assignment may be TRBD1 or TRBD2 (5 bases each). Per the germline V gene, CDR1 is KGHSH and CDR2 is LQKENI. Trimming took off 8 bases at V and 5 bases at J, with 16 bases between the two ends. The CDR3 consists of 14 residues. In DNA, the CDR3 is TGTGCCAGCACCCCCGGAAGGGACCAAAACATTCAGTACTTC. It encodes CASTPGRDQNIQYF.

This chain joins TRBV15 and TRBJ2-7; TRBD2 aligns across 8 bases. This CDR3 has 14 residues. Germline V gene sequence: CDR1 LNHNV, CDR2 YYDKDF (reference sequence). V was clipped by 2 bases and J by 2 bases; unmatched bases: 2. CDR3 sequence: CATSRPGGAYEQYF. Here the CDR3 DNA reads TGTGCCACCAGCAGACCCGGGGGGGCCTACGAGCAGTACTTC.

V is TRBV9 and J is TRBJ2-1, with a weak D call TRBD2 (6 bases). V lost 4 bases and J lost 7, with 9 bases in between. This CDR3 has 12 amino acids. Germline loops: CDR1 SGDLS, CDR2 YYNGEE. CDR3 sequence: CASSRDSNEQFF. CDR3 DNA: TGTGCCAGCAGCCGGGACTCGAATGAGCAGTTCTTC.

J is TRBJ2-1 and V is TRBV20-1; 10 nucleotides line up with TRBD2. The CDR3 loop spans 15 amino acids. The V segment lost 5 bases and the J segment 3 bases; nucleotides outside the gene matches: 7. The germline gives CDR1 DFQATT, CDR2 SNEGSKA (reference sequence). The CDR3, as DNA: TGCAGTGCTCCGACTAGCGGGTTGATCTACAATGAGCAGTTCTTC. As protein: CSAPTSGLIYNEQFF.

This chain links TRBV24-1 with TRBJ1-2; TRBD1 might be the D (6 bases). Germline assignment: CDR1 KGHDR and CDR2 SFDVKD. The CDR3 sequence is 12 residues long. V dropped 5 bases and J dropped 6 bases, with 9 bases sitting between them. The CDR3 DNA reads as TGTGCCACCAGTGGTCAGGGGCATGGCTACACCTTC. Translating gives CATSGQGHGYTF.

The chain joins TRBV30 to TRBJ2-5, with 8 positions matching TRBD2. The CDR3 consists of 13 residues. In germline, CDR1 is GTSNPN, CDR2 SVGIG (reference sequence). V lost 7 bases and J lost 1; bases outside the gene matches: 5. The CDR3 sequence is CASSRGAQETQYF. The CDR3 region has the DNA TGTGCCTCCTCGCGGGGGGCCCAAGAGACCCAGTACTTC.

V usage is TRBV4-1 and J usage is TRBJ1-2; possible D gene TRBD1, 6 bases. This CDR3 contains 15 residues. CDR1 and CDR2 (germline): MGHRA, YSYEKL. Deletions cut 0 bases from V and 3 bases from J, with 11 bases between. The CDR3 DNA is TGCGCCAGCAGCCAAGACCCAGGGGTCTACTATGGCTACACCTTC. This gives the protein CASSQDPGVYYGYTF.

The chain uses TRBV11-3 and TRBJ2-1; TRBD2 agrees at 7 bases. The CDR3 has 18 amino acids. The V gene's germline CDR1 is SGHNT and CDR2 YENEEA. V lost 7 bases, J lost 0 bases, and 15 bases stayed unmatched. The CDR3 DNA is TGTGCCAGCATCCCCCCGCTAGCGGAGCCCCACTCCTACAATGAGCAGTTCTTC. As protein: CASIPPLAEPHSYNEQFF.

This clonotype was seen a single time. The V and J genes are TRBV20-1 and TRBJ2-1, with D hard to call. The CDR3 spans 11 residues. CDR1 DFQATT and CDR2 SNEGSKA come from the germline V gene (reference sequence). Trimming removed 3 bases from V and 8 bases from J, with 8 bases in between. The CDR3 protein is CSASIGYEQFF. CDR3 nucleotides: TGCAGTGCTAGTATCGGGTATGAGCAGTTCTTC.

The CDR3 spells CASSESLGTGANVLTF. The CDR3 nucleotides are TGTGCCAGCAGTGAATCCCTGGGGACCGGGGCCAACGTCCTGACTTTC. The chain is built from TRBV25-1 and TRBJ2-6; perhaps D is TRBD1 or TRBD2 (5 bases each). Trimming shortened V by 1 base and J by 4 bases, and 11 bases separated the two germline ends. There are 16 residues in the CDR3. Germline loops: CDR1 MGHDK, CDR2 SYGVNS.

A single count supports this clonotype. The rearrangement uses TRBV3-1 and TRBJ2-2, with no clear D. Trimming removed 1 base at V and 3 bases at J, with 9 bases between. CDR1 and CDR2 (germline): LGHDT, YNNKEL (reference sequence). The CDR3 is 15 residues long. For the CDR3, the DNA is TGTGCCAGCAGCCAAGGGGTTTCGGACACCGGGGAGCTGTTTTTT. Translation gives CASSQGVSDTGELFF.

The J gene is TRBJ1-2, the V gene TRBV6-4; possible D gene TRBD1, 6 bases. The CDR3 is made up of 13 amino acids. V was pared by 3 bases and J by 5 bases, with 10 bases between. In germline, CDR1 is MRHNA, CDR2 SNTAGT. CDR3 nucleotides: TGTGCCAGCAGTGATTCAGGGGAGTATGGCTACACCTTC. Protein: CASSDSGEYGYTF.

This clonotype was detected only once. V gene TRBV5-1 combines with J gene TRBJ1-6, with a tentative D call TRBD1 (5 bases). CDR1 is SGHRS and CDR2 is YFSETQ in the germline V gene. Trimming left V 0 bases short and J 7 bases short, with 8 bases between. The CDR3 is 14 amino acids. The CDR3 nucleotides are TGCGCCAGCAGCTTGGGACAGTCGAATTCACCCCTCCACTTT. This sequence encodes CASSLGQSNSPLHF.

The J gene is TRBJ2-3, the V gene TRBV20-1; 9 nucleotides agree with TRBD2. The CDR3 is 14 residues long. The V gene end was trimmed by 3 bases and the J gene end by 3 bases; junction bases not matched to a gene: 4. CDR1 and CDR2 (germline): DFQATT, SNEGSKA (reference sequence). CDR3 loop: CSASGLASTDTQYF. The CDR3 DNA reads TGCAGTGCTAGCGGACTAGCGTCTACAGATACGCAGTATTTT.

The V call is TRBV10-3, the J call TRBJ1-1, with 11 bases matching TRBD1. Germline V gene data show CDR1 as ENHRY and CDR2 as SYGVKD. CDR3 size: 16 residues. V shed 4 bases and J 3 bases; nucleotides not matched to a gene: 7. CDR3 DNA: TGTGCCATCAGTGTGTCCGGGACAGGGGGTCACACTGAAGCTTTCTTT. As protein: CAISVSGTGGHTEAFF.

The V call is TRBV28, the J call TRBJ2-3, with D unclear. The CDR3 spans 15 residues. V shed 1 base and J shed 0 bases, with 8 bases lying between them. Germline V CDR1 and CDR2: MDHEN, SYDVKM. This CDR3 reads CASSLSGLSTDTQYF. In nucleotides, the CDR3 is TGTGCCAGCAGTTTATCAGGTCTTAGCACAGATACGCAGTATTTT.

The V and J genes are TRBV30 and TRBJ2-1; a possible D gene is TRBD1 (5 bases). CDR3 size: 15 residues. V lost 0 bases, J lost 1 base, and 10 bases lay in between. The germline gives CDR1 GTSNPN, CDR2 SVGIG (reference sequence). CDR3 sequence (DNA): TGTGCCTGGAGTGTAGACAGCGAGTCCTACAATGAGCAGTTCTTC. As protein: CAWSVDSESYNEQFF. The full variable domain, in which reference TRBV30 and TRBJ2-1 provide the parts outside the CDR3, is SQTIHQWPATLVQPVGSPLSLECTVEGTSNPNLYWYRQAAGRGLQLLFYSVGIGQISSEVPQNLSASRPQDRQFILSSKKLLLSDSGFYLCAWSVDSESYNEQFFGPGTRLTVL.

The V and J genes are TRBV30 and TRBJ1-3; maybe TRBD1 (5 bases). Trimming removed 0 bases from V and 4 bases from J, with 10 bases in between. This CDR3 has 14 residues. Germline V lookup: CDR1 GTSNPN, CDR2 SVGIG (reference sequence). As DNA, the CDR3 is TGTGCCTGGAGTGTCGGGACCGTCGGAAACACCATATATTTT. This gives the protein CAWSVGTVGNTIYF.

The V gene is TRBV9, the J gene TRBJ1-5; D uncertain. Deletions cut 4 bases from V and 5 bases from J, with 19 bases between. The CDR3 extends over 16 amino acids. Germline V gives CDR1 SGDLS, CDR2 YYNGEE. The CDR3 here is CASSPSGEGVDQPQHF. For the CDR3, the DNA is TGTGCCAGCAGCCCGAGTGGGGAGGGCGTGGATCAGCCCCAGCATTTT.

To note about this clonotype: At one of its ends the junction is not consistent with the germline gene, which may arise from a read error. The chain combines TRBV27 with TRBJ1-5; 7 bases are shared with TRBD1. The germline V gene encodes CDR1 MNHEY and CDR2 SMNVEV (reference sequence). The CDR3 covers 11 residues. The CDR3 sequence is CVRDRNQPQHF. CDR3 nucleotides: TGCGTTAGGGACAGAAATCAGCCCCAGCATTTT.

This clonotype is a singleton in its sample. The chain links TRBV20-1 to TRBJ2-1; D not resolved. The V end was cut by 3 bases, the J end by 5 bases, with 14 bases between. Per germline, CDR1 DFQATT and CDR2 SNEGSKA (reference sequence). The CDR3 spans 14 residues. The CDR3: CSASPSSGHNEQFF. CDR3 sequence (DNA): TGCAGTGCTAGTCCCAGTTCCGGCCACAATGAGCAGTTCTTC.